This is a list of T cell receptor beta chains from one sample in a study of cytomegalovirus exposure and HLA in healthy donors. Clones were sequenced by immunoSEQ multiplex PCR, and TCRdb holds only the in-frame ones, with some missing. The data contain hundreds of thousands of clones, 65% to 85% of them singletons. The specimen sequenced was PBMCs. Every receptor here comes from a boy aged 2-9 years in good health and CMV-seronegative. Each CDR3 is given with its conserved first and last residue. A D gene is named only where the DNA matches it firmly. Clone sizes are given selectively: once, few, many, or a class where the clone is expanded.

V gene,J gene,clone size,D gene,CDR3 DNA,CDR3 protein
TRBV5-4,TRBJ2-3,once,TRBD1,TGTGCCAGCAGCCCCGGACAGGGGAGCACAGATACGCAGTATTTT,CASSPGQGSTDTQYF
TRBV5-1,TRBJ1-3,.,.,TGCGCCAGCAGCCAAGACACAGGTAGCACCATATATTTT,CASSQDTGSTIYF
TRBV16,TRBJ2-7,once,.,TGTGCCAGCAGCCAATCTGGCGGGCCGGCCCCCTACGAGCAGTACTTC,CASSQSGGPAPYEQYF
TRBV6-5,TRBJ1-6,.,.,TGTGCCAGCAGTTACTCCAGGGGCTATAATTCACCCCTCCACTTT,CASSYSRGYNSPLHF
TRBV11-2,TRBJ2-5,.,TRBD2,TGTGCCAGCAGCCGGACTAGCGGGAGTCCGATTCAAGAGACCCAGTACTTC,CASSRTSGSPIQETQYF
TRBV7-2,TRBJ1-2,.,TRBD1,TGTGCCAGCAGCCCCGAGGGGGCAGGGCATAACTATGGCTACACCTTC,CASSPEGAGHNYGYTF
TRBV30,TRBJ1-1,once,TRBD1,TGTGCCGGGACAGTCCGGGGCACTGAAGCTTTCTTT,CAGTVRGTEAFF
TRBV7-9,TRBJ2-3,.,.,TGTGCCAGCAGCTTAGGACACCCCCCAGATACGCAGTATTTT,CASSLGHPPDTQYF
TRBV29-1,TRBJ2-3,.,TRBD2,TGCAGCGTTTGGGGACTAGCGGGGGGGCAAGATACGCAGTATTTT,CSVWGLAGGQDTQYF
TRBV6-5,TRBJ2-3,.,.,TGTGCCAGCACCCCCCCCCTCAGGGATACGCAGTATTTT,CASTPPLRDTQYF
TRBV6-5,TRBJ2-5,.,TRBD1,TGTGCCAGCAGTTCATCCGGGACAGGGGGCCGGGAGACCCAGTACTTC,CASSSSGTGGRETQYF
TRBV19,TRBJ1-2,.,.,TGTGCCAGTAATAATGCAGGGATGAGTGGCTACACCTTC,CASNNAGMSGYTF
TRBV6-1,TRBJ2-7,.,TRBD1,TGTGCCAGCAGTGAAACAATAGGGGACAGAACAGGGGGGAACGAGCAGTACTTC,CASSETIGDRTGGNEQYF
TRBV9,TRBJ2-3,.,TRBD2,TGTGCCAGCAGCGTAGGAGCTAGCGGGGCAGATACGCAGTATTTT,CASSVGASGADTQYF
TRBV7-9,TRBJ2-1,.,.,TGTGCCAGCAGCTCAAACTTTGGCGGGAATGAGCAGTTCTTC,CASSSNFGGNEQFF
TRBV21-1,TRBJ2-7,.,.,TGTGCCAGCAGCAAAAGAAGGCTAGCGGGAGAGCCCTTGGGCGAGCAGTACTTC,CASSKRRLAGEPLGEQYF
TRBV5-1,TRBJ2-3,.,TRBD1,TGCGCCAGCAGCCCAAGGACAGGAGTCTCTAGCACAGATACGCAGTATTTT,CASSPRTGVSSTDTQYF
TRBV5-1,TRBJ1-1,.,.,TGCGCCAGCACCCCGGTGACAGGACTTATGAACACTGAAGCTTTCTTT,CASTPVTGLMNTEAFF
TRBV9,TRBJ1-1,.,.,TGTGCCAGCAGCGTAGCGTCGGGGACTGAAGCTTTCTTT,CASSVASGTEAFF
TRBV5-4,TRBJ2-7,once,.,TGTGCCAGCAGCTTAAGGGGGATCTACGAGCAGTACTTC,CASSLRGIYEQYF
TRBV6-1,TRBJ1-2,.,.,TGTGCCAGCAGTGAACAGGGGTTTCCGCCTTCGGGGGGCTACACCTTC,CASSEQGFPPSGGYTF
TRBV12-5,TRBJ2-7,.,.,TGTGCTAGTGGTTTTGTAACAGGAAACTACGAGCAGTACTTC,CASGFVTGNYEQYF
TRBV11-2,TRBJ1-1,few,.,TGTGCCAGCAGCTTCCAACAGGGTCGCACTGAAGCTTTCTTT,CASSFQQGRTEAFF
TRBV2,TRBJ1-2,.,.,TGTGCCAGCAGTGAAGTTCAGGATACCAACTATGGCTACACCTTC,CASSEVQDTNYGYTF
TRBV4-2,TRBJ2-7,.,TRBD2,TGTGCCAGCAGCCTCCCCCTGGGGGAGGGCCTGAGGGAGCAGTACTTC,CASSLPLGEGLREQYF
TRBV2,TRBJ2-3,.,.,TGTGCCAGCAGTTGGGGACAACCAGATACGCAGTATTTT,CASSWGQPDTQYF
TRBV5-1,TRBJ1-4,.,.,TGCGCCAGCAGCTTGTCGGACAAGACTCCGGATGAAAAACTGTTTTTT,CASSLSDKTPDEKLFF
TRBV5-1,TRBJ1-1,.,.,TGCGCCAGCAAATTGGGGCTAGAAGCTTTCTTT,CASKLGLEAFF
TRBV5-4,TRBJ2-2,.,.,TGTGCCAGCAGCTCGTACCTGGGACTCAACACCGGGGAGCTGTTTTTT,CASSSYLGLNTGELFF
TRBV7-9,TRBJ2-2,once,TRBD2,TGTGCCAGCACTAATACAGCGGGGTTGGGGGAGCTGTTTTTT,CASTNTAGLGELFF
TRBV30,TRBJ2-1,.,TRBD2,TGTGCCTGCAGCACCGGGACTAGCGTCCTCAATGAGCAGTTCTTC,CACSTGTSVLNEQFF
TRBV4-2,TRBJ2-7,.,.,TGTGCCAGCAGCCAAGAGGGGGCTTCTTCCTACGAGCAGTACTTC,CASSQEGASSYEQYF
TRBV2,TRBJ2-2,.,.,TGTGCCAGCAGACCGGGACAGAACACCGGGGAGCTGTTTTTT,CASRPGQNTGELFF
TRBV12-5,TRBJ2-3,once,TRBD2,TGTGCTAGTGGTTCTCTTCTAGCGGGGTCCGATACGCAGTATTTT,CASGSLLAGSDTQYF
TRBV5-8,TRBJ1-1,few,TRBD1,TGTGCCAGCAGCTTTACAGGGGGTAACACTGAAGCTTTCTTT,CASSFTGGNTEAFF
TRBV12-5,TRBJ2-7,.,.,TGTGCTAGTGGGCGACAGGCCCGCTCCTACGAGCAGTACTTC,CASGRQARSYEQYF
TRBV2,TRBJ2-5,few,.,TGTGCCAGCAGTGTCGGGCAGGGGCAGGAGACCCAGTACTTC,CASSVGQGQETQYF
TRBV5-1,TRBJ2-3,.,TRBD2,TGCGCCAGCAGCCCGGGACTAGCGGGAGGAGATACGCAGTATTTT,CASSPGLAGGDTQYF
TRBV14,TRBJ1-1,.,.,TGTGCCAGCAGCAGACGAACACGGGGGAACACTGAAGCTTTCTTT,CASSRRTRGNTEAFF
TRBV2,TRBJ2-1,.,TRBD2,TGTGCCAGCCAAAGCGGGGGCCTATACAATGAGCAGTTCTTC,CASQSGGLYNEQFF
TRBV7-9,TRBJ1-2,.,.,TGTTCCAGCAGCTTAGTTACAACAGGGAGCGGCTACACCTTC,CSSSLVTTGSGYTF
TRBV19,TRBJ1-1,.,.,TGTGCCAGTAGTATAGGGCCGAGCAGGGAGGTCGCTTTCTTT,CASSIGPSREVAFF
TRBV27,TRBJ2-7,.,TRBD2,TGTGCCAGCAGTTTTGGACCAGGGACTAGCTACGAGCAGTACTTC,CASSFGPGTSYEQYF
TRBV29-1,TRBJ2-1,.,TRBD2,TGCAGCGTTGAAGGGGCGGGAGGAACCTACAATGAGCAGTTCTTC,CSVEGAGGTYNEQFF
TRBV6-1,TRBJ1-6,.,.,TGTGCCAGCAGAGACCCCAGGACGGGGGGTTCACCCCTCCACTTT,CASRDPRTGGSPLHF
TRBV29-1,TRBJ2-7,.,TRBD2,TGCAGCGTTGAAGGAGTGGCTAGCGGAGTGTACGAGCAGTACTTC,CSVEGVASGVYEQYF
TRBV6-5,TRBJ1-2,.,.,TGTGCCAGCAGTTACTCGATACAACAGGGCCACTATGGCTACACCTTC,CASSYSIQQGHYGYTF
TRBV19,TRBJ1-2,.,TRBD1,TGTGCCAGTAGTTCCCAGACAGGGAACTATGGCTACACCTTC,CASSSQTGNYGYTF
TRBV19,TRBJ2-7,.,.,TGTGCCAGTAGTATTGGCGGGGACTCCTACGAGCAGTACTTC,CASSIGGDSYEQYF
TRBV11-2,TRBJ2-3,.,.,TGTGCCAGCAGCTTTGGCGGGACCACAGATACGCAGTATTTT,CASSFGGTTDTQYF
TRBV13,TRBJ2-1,.,.,TGTGCCAGCAGCCCGAATGGGGGCGGGTACAATGAGCAGTTCTTC,CASSPNGGGYNEQFF
TRBV29-1,TRBJ1-1,.,.,TGCAGCGTTCGAACAGGGAACACTGAAGCTTTCTTT,CSVRTGNTEAFF
TRBV14,TRBJ1-5,.,.,TGTGCCAGCAGCCAAGGGGGGGGTTTCAATCAGCCCCAGCATTTT,CASSQGGGFNQPQHF
TRBV5-4,TRBJ2-7,.,TRBD2,TGTGCCAGCAGCTCGGGACTAGGTCCCGGCGAGCAGTACTTC,CASSSGLGPGEQYF
TRBV2,TRBJ2-2,.,TRBD2,TGTGCCAGCAATAGCGGGTTAAACACCGGGGAGCTGTTTTTT,CASNSGLNTGELFF
TRBV6-5,TRBJ1-2,.,.,TGTGCCAGCAGTTACCCCGGGTATGGCTACACCTTC,CASSYPGYGYTF
TRBV4-1,TRBJ2-7,.,TRBD1,TGCGCCAGCAGCCTTCCCGGGACAGGGATTTACGAGCAGTACTTC,CASSLPGTGIYEQYF
TRBV7-2,TRBJ2-5,.,TRBD2,TGTGCCAGCAGCTTAGCGGGAGGGGTGGAGACCCAGTACTTC,CASSLAGGVETQYF
TRBV2,TRBJ2-7,.,.,TGTGCCAGCAGTGAAGACCCGGGAGTGGGGGAGCAGTACTTC,CASSEDPGVGEQYF
TRBV4-2,TRBJ2-7,.,TRBD2,TGTGCCAGCAGCCAAGATTGGGTAGCGGGGACCTACGAGCAGTACTTC,CASSQDWVAGTYEQYF